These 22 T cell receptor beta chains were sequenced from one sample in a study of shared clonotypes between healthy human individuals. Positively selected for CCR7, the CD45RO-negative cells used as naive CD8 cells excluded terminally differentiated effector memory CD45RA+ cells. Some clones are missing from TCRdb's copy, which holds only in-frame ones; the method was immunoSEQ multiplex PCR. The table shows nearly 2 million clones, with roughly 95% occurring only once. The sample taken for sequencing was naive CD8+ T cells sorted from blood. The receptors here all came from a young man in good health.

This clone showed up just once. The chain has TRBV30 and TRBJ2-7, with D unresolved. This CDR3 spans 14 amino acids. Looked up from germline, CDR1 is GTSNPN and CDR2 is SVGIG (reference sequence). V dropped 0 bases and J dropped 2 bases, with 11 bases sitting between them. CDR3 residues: CAWSVWSKAYEQYF. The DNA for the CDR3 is TGTGCCTGGAGTGTCTGGAGTAAGGCCTACGAGCAGTACTTC.

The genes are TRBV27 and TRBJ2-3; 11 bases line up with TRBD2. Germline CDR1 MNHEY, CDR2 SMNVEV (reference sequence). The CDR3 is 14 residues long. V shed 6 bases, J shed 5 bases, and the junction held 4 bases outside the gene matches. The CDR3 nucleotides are TGTGCCAGCAGGCTAGCGGGGGGCGGAGATACGCAGTATTTT. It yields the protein CASRLAGGGDTQYF.

This chain's CDR3 is CASSLVGGPYGYTF. CDR3 bases: TGTGCCAGCAGTTTAGTGGGGGGCCCCTATGGCTACACCTTC. The chain employs TRBV27 and TRBJ1-2; D might be TRBD1 (6 bases). V was shortened by 2 bases and J by 4 bases, with 11 bases between the two germline ends. Germline CDR1 reads MNHEY; CDR2 reads SMNVEV (reference sequence). The CDR3 length is 14 residues.

CDR3: CASSSATYEGGTEAFF. The CDR3, as DNA: TGTGCCAGCAGTTCCGCGACTTACGAAGGCGGTACTGAAGCTTTCTTT. The chain is built from TRBV6-5 and TRBJ1-1; D ambiguous. From germline, CDR1 is MNHEY and CDR2 SVGAGI. The CDR3 sequence is 16 residues long. The ends were cut back, 4 bases at V and 5 bases at J, with 20 bases in the middle.

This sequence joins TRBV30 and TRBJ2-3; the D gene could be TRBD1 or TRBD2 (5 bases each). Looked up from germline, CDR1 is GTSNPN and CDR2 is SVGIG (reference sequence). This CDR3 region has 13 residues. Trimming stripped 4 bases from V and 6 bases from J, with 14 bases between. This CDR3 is CAWIGAGSDTQYF. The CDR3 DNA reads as TGTGCCTGGATCGGGGCGGGCTCGGATACGCAGTATTTT.

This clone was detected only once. The CDR3 loop is CASNPTPQGSNEQFF. In nucleotides, the CDR3 is TGTGCCAGCAACCCCACCCCTCAGGGTAGCAATGAGCAGTTCTTC. This chain joins TRBV6-5 and TRBJ2-1; TRBD1 is a possible D gene (5 bases). CDR1 and CDR2 (germline): MNHEY, SVGAGI. Trimming removed 7 bases from V and 6 bases from J, with 19 bases in between. The CDR3 is 15 residues long.

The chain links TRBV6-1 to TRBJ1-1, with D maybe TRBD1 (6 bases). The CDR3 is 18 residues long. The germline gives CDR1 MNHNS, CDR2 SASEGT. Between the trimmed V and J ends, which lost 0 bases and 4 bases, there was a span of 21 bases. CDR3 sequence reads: CASSEARLYGTPSTEAFF. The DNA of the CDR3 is TGTGCCAGCAGTGAAGCGCGTCTGTATGGGACACCGTCCACTGAAGCTTTCTTT.

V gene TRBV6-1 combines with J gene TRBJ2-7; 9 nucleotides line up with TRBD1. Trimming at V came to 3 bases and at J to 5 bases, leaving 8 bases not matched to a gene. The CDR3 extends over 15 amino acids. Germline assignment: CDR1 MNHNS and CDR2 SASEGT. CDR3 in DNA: TGTGCCAGCAGTGATAGGGACAGGGTGTTCAACGAGCAGTACTTC. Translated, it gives CASSDRDRVFNEQYF.

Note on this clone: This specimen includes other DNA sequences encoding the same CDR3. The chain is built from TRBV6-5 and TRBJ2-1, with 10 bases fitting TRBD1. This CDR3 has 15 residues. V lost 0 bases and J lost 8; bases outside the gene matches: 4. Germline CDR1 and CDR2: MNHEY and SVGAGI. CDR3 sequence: CASSYSGTGADEQFF. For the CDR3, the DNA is TGTGCCAGCAGTTACTCGGGGACAGGGGCGGATGAGCAGTTCTTC.

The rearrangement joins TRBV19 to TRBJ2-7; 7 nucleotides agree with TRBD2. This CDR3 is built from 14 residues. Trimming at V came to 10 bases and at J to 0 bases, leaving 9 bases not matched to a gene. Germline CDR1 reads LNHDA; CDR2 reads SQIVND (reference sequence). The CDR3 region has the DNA TGTGCCACGGCGAGACTAGCCAGCTCCTACGAGCAGTACTTC. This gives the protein CATARLASSYEQYF.

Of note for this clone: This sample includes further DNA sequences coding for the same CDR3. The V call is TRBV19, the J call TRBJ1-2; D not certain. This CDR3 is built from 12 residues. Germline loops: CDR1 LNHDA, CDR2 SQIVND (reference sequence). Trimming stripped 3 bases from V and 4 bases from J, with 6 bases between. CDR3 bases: TGTGCCAGTAGTATTTCAGCCTATGGCTACACCTTC. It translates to CASSISAYGYTF.

The CDR3 region is CASSSNREAVYNEQFF. The CDR3 bases are TGTGCCAGCAGTTCTAACAGAGAAGCAGTCTACAATGAGCAGTTCTTC. The V and J genes are TRBV28 and TRBJ2-1; D remains unclear. CDR1 MDHEN and CDR2 SYDVKM come from the germline V gene. The CDR3 has 16 residues. Trimming removed 4 bases from V and 3 bases from J, with 16 bases in between.

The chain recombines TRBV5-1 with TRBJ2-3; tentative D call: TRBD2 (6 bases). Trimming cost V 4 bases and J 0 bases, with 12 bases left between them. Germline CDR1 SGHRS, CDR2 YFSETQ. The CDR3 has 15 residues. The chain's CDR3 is CASSPVAASTDTQYF. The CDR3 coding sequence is TGCGCCAGCAGCCCGGTAGCGGCTAGCACAGATACGCAGTATTTT.

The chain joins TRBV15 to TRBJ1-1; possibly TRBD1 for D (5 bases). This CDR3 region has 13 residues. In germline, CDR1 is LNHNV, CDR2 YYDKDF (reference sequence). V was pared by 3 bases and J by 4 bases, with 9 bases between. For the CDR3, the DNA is TGTGCCACCAGCAGGGGAACAGGCACTGAAGCTTTCTTT. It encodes CATSRGTGTEAFF. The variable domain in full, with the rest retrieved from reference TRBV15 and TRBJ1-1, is DAMVIQNPRYQVTQFGKPVTLSCSQTLNHNVMYWYQQKSSQAPKLLFHYYDKDFNNEADTPDNFQSRRPNTSFCFLDIRSPGLGDTAMYLCATSRGTGTEAFFGQGTRLTVV.

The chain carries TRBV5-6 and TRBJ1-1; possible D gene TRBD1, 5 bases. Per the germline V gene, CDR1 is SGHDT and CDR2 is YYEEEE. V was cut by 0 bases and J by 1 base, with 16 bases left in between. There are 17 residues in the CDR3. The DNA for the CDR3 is TGTGCCAGCAGCTTGGAGGGGCAGGGCTTTTGGAACACTGAAGCTTTCTTT. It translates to CASSLEGQGFWNTEAFF.

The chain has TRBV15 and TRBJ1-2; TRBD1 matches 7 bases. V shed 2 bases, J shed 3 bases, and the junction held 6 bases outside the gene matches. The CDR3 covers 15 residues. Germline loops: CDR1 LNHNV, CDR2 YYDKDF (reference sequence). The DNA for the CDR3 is TGTGCCACCAGCAGACTAGAGCAGGGGGACTATGGCTACACCTTC. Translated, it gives CATSRLEQGDYGYTF.

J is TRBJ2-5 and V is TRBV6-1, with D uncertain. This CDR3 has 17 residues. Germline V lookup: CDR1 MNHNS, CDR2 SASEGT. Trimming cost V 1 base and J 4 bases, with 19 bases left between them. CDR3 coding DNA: TGTGCCAGCAGTGAAGGGAAAGGTTCGCCTGGCATAGAGACCCAGTACTTC. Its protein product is CASSEGKGSPGIETQYF.

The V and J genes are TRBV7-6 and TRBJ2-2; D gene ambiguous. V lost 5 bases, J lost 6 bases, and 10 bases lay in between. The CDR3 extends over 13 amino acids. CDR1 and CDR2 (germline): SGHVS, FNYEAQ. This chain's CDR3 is CASSPFGSGELFF. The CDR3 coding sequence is TGTGCCAGCAGCCCCTTTGGTTCCGGGGAGCTGTTTTTT.

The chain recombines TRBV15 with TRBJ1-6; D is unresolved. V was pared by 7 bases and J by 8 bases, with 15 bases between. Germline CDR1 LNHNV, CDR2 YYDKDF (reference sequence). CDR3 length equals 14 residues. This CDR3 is CATMSTRGYSPLHF. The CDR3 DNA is TGTGCCACCATGTCGACCCGGGGATATTCACCCCTCCACTTT. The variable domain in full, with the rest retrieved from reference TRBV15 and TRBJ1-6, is DAMVIQNPRYQVTQFGKPVTLSCSQTLNHNVMYWYQQKSSQAPKLLFHYYDKDFNNEADTPDNFQSRRPNTSFCFLDIRSPGLGDTAMYLCATMSTRGYSPLHFGNGTRLTVT.

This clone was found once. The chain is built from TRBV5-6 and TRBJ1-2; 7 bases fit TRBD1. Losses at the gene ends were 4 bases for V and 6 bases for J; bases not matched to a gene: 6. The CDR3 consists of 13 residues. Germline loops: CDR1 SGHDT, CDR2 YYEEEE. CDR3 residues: CASSPQGTNGYTF. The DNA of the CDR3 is TGTGCCAGCAGCCCACAGGGGACGAATGGCTACACCTTC.

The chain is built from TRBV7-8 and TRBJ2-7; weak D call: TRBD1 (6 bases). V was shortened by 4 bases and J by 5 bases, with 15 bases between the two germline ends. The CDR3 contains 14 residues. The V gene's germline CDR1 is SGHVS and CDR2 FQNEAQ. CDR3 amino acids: CASSSGTIGNEQYF. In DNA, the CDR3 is TGTGCCAGCAGCTCTGGGACAATCGGGAACGAGCAGTACTTC.

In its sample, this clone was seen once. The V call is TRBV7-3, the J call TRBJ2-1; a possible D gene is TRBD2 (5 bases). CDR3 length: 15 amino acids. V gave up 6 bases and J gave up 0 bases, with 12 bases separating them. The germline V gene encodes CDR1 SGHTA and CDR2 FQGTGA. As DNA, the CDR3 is TGTGCCAGCAGTTACGGGGAGAGCTCCTACAATGAGCAGTTCTTC. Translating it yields CASSYGESSYNEQFF.